This TCR beta chain was identified in a study of identical twins. This clonotype was seen more than once but under ten times. Its antigen is unknown. TCRdb used MiXCR to reprocess the 5' RACE reads, holding one entry per CDR3 protein. The sample records about 570,000 distinct CDR3 sequences, roughly 9.9% being singletons. Overall study findings and caveats: Sequences that were out-of-frame, alpha and twin-shared displayed an excess of low generation probability.

Germline V gene data show CDR1 as DFQATT and CDR2 as SNEGSKA (reference sequence). The CDR3 extends over 15 amino acids. The V segment lost 2 bases and the J segment 5 bases; nucleotides outside the gene matches: 6. This sample was shared with a second study, whose subject was yellow fever vaccine responses in identical twins.

The receptor comes from a woman aged 18-29 years in good health. The source material was PBMCs. The gene calls are TRBV20-1 and TRBJ2-7; 13 positions match TRBD2. CDR3: CSARSGLAGVHEQYF. CDR3 nucleotides: TGCAGTGCTAGATCCGGACTAGCGGGAGTCCACGAGCAGTACTTC.